This T cell receptor (beta chain) was profiled in a study of OX40 agonist ivuxolimab in advanced cancers. Study context: Participants, 82.7% male, averaged around 60 years of age, ranging from about 23 to 80. Anti-PD-1, anti-PD-L1 or anti-CTLA-4 therapy given earlier was allowed, and 40% had some.

Concerning this clone: The antigen remains undetermined.

Autoimmune disease history or systemic immunosuppression led to patients being barred. The repertoire was sequenced with immunoSEQ multiplex PCR; TCRdb's copy has only in-frame clones and lacks some. The table has roughly 25,000 clones, about 70% seen once. General study findings and limits: Clonal expansion was seen in CD4+ and CD8+ blood T cells by week 6 at 0.1 to 3.0 mg/kg.

Trimming took off 5 bases at V and 7 bases at J, with 15 bases between the two ends. Looked up from germline, CDR1 is SGHAT and CDR2 is FQNNGV. This CDR3 is 15 amino acids long. This chain joins TRBV11-2 and TRBJ1-6; D gene ambiguous. Material: CD4+ or CD8+ T cells sorted from blood, obtained in a trial of the OX40 agonist ivuxolimab. The sequence was collected from an adult with an advanced solid tumor such as melanoma, head and neck, liver or kidney cancer. Written as DNA, the CDR3 is TGTGCCAGCAGCCCCTCTGTGGGTGGGAATTCACCCCTCCACTTT. It translates to CASSPSVGGNSPLHF. The variable domain in full, with the rest retrieved from reference TRBV11-2 and TRBJ1-6, is EAGVAQSPRYKIIEKRQSVAFWCNPISGHATLYWYQQILGQGPKLLIQFQNNGVVDDSQLPKDRFSAERLKGVDSTLKIQPAKLEDSAVYLCASSPSVGGNSPLHFGNGTRLTVT.